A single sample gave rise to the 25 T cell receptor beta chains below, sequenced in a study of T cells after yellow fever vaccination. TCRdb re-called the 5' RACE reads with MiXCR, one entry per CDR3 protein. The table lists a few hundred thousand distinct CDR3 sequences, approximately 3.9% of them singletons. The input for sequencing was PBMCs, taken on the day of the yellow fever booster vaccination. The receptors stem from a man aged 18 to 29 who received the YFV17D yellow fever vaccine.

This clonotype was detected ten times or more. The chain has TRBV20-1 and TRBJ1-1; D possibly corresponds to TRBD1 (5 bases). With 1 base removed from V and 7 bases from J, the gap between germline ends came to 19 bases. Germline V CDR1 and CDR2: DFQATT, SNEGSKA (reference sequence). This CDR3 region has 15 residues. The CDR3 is CSARVRVSSGGEAFF. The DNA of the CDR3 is TGCAGTGCTAGAGTCAGGGTTAGTTCTGGTGGTGAAGCTTTCTTT.

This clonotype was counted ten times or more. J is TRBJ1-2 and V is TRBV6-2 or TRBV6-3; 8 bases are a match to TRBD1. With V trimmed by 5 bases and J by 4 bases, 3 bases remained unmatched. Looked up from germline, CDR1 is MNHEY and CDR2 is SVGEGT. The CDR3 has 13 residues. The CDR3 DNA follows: TGTGCCAGCAGTCAGGGACAGGTCTATGGCTACACCTTC. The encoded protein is CASSQGQVYGYTF.

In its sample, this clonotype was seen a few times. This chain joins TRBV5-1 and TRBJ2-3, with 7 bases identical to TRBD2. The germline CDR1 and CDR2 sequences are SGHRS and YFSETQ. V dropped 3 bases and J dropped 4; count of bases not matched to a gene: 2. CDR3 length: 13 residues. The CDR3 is CASSSREADTQYF. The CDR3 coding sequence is TGCGCCAGCAGCTCCCGGGAGGCAGATACGCAGTATTTT.

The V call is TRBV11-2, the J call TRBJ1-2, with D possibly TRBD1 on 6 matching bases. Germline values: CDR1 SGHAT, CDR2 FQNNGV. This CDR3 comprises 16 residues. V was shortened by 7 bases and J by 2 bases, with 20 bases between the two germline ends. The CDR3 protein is CASTPLQGQPNYGYTF. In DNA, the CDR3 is TGTGCCAGCACCCCTTTACAAGGACAGCCCAACTATGGCTACACCTTC.

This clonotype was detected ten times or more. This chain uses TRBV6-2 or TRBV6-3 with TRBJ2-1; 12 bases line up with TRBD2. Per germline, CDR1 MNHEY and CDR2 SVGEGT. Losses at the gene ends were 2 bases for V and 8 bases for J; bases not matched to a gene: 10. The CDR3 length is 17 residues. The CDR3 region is CASSYTFSSGGAHEQFF. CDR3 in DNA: TGTGCCAGCAGTTACACCTTTTCTAGCGGGGGGGCCCATGAGCAGTTCTTC.

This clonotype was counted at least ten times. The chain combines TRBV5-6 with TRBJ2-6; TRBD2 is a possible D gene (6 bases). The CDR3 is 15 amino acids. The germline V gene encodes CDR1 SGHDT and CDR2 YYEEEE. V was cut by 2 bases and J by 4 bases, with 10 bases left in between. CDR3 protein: CASSFGGAGANVLTF. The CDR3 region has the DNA TGTGCCAGCAGCTTCGGAGGGGCCGGGGCCAACGTCCTGACTTTC.

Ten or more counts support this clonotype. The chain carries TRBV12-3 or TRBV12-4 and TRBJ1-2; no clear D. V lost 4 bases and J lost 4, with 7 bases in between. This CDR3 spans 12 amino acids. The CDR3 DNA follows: TGTGCCAGCAGTTGGAGCTTCTATGGCTACACCTTC. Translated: CASSWSFYGYTF.

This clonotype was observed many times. The chain's CDR3 is CSARDPSFTEAFF. Here the CDR3 DNA reads TGCAGTGCTAGAGATCCGAGTTTCACTGAAGCTTTCTTT. The genes are TRBV20-1 and TRBJ1-1, with D uncertain. Trimming pared 0 bases from V and 4 bases from J, leaving 9 bases between. The CDR3 loop spans 13 amino acids. The germline gives CDR1 DFQATT, CDR2 SNEGSKA (reference sequence).

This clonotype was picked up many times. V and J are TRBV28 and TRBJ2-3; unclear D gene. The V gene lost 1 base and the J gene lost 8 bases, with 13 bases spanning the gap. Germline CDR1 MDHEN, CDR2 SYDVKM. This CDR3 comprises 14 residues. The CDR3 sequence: CASSLFPKLGTQYF. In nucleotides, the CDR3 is TGTGCCAGCAGTTTATTCCCCAAACTGGGTACGCAGTATTTT. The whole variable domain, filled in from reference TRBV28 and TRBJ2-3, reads DVKVTQSSRYLVKRTGEKVFLECVQDMDHENMFWYRQDPGLGLRLIYFSYDVKMKEKGDIPEGYSVSREKKERFSLILESASTNQTSMYLCASSLFPKLGTQYFGPGTRLTVL.

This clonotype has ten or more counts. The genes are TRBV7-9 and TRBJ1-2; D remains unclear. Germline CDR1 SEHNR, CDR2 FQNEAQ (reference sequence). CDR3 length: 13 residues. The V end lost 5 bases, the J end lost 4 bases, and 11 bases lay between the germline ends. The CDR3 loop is CASSVESAYGYTF. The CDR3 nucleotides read TGTGCCAGCAGCGTCGAATCTGCCTATGGCTACACCTTC.

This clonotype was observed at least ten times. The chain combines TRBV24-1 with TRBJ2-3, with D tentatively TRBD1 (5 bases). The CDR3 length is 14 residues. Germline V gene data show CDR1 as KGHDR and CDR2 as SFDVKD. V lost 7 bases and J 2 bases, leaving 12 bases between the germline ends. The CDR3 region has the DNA TGTGCCACCAGCATACAGGTCCTCACAGATACGCAGTATTTT. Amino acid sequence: CATSIQVLTDTQYF.

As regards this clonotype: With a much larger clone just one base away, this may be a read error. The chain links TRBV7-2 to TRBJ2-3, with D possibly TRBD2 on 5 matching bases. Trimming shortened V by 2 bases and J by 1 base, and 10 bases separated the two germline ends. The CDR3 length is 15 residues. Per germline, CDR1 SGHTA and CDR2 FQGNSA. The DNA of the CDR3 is TGTGCCAGCAGCTTACTGGACGGGGGCACAGATACGCAGTATTTT. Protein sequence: CASSLLDGGTDTQYF. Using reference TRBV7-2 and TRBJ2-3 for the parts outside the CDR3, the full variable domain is GAGVSQSPSNKVTEKGKDVELRCDPISGHTALYWYRQSLGQGLEFLIYFQGNSAPDKSGLPSDRFSAERTGGSVSTLTIQRTQQEDSAVYLCASSLLDGGTDTQYFGPGTRLTVL.

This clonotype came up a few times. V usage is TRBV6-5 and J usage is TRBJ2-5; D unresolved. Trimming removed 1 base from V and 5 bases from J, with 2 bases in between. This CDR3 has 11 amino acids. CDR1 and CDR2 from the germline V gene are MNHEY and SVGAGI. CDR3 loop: CASSYFETQYF. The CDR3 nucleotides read TGTGCCAGCAGTTACTTTGAGACCCAGTACTTC.

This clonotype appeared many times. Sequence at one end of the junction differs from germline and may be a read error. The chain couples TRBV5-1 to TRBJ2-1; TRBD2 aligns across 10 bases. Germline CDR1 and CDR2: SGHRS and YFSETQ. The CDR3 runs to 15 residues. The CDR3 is CASSLTSGAYNEQFF. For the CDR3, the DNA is TGTGCCAGCAGCTTAACTAGCGGGGCCTACAATGAGCAGTTCTTC.

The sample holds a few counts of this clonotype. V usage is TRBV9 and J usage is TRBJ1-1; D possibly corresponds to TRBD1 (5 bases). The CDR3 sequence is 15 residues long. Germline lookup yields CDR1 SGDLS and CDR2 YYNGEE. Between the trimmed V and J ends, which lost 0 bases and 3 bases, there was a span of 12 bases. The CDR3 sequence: CASSVEIGEYTEAFF. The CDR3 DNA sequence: TGTGCCAGCAGCGTAGAGATAGGGGAGTACACTGAAGCTTTCTTT. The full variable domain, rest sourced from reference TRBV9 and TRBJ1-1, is DSGVTQTPKHLITATGQRVTLRCSPRSGDLSVYWYQQSLDQGLQFLIQYYNGEERAKGNILERFSAQQFPDLHSELNLSSLELGDSALYFCASSVEIGEYTEAFFGQGTRLTVV.

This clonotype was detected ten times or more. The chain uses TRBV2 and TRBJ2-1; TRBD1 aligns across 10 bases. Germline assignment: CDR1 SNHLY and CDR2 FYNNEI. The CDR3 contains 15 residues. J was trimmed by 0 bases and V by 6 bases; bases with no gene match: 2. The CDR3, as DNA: TGTGCCAGCAGAAGGGACAGGGGCTCCTACAATGAGCAGTTCTTC. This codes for CASRRDRGSYNEQFF.

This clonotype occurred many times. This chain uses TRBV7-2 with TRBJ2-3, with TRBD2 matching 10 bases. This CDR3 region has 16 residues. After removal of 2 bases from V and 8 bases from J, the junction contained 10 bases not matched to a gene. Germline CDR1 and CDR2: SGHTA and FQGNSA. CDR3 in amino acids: CASSLSGGAQMRTQYF. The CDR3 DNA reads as TGTGCCAGCAGCTTAAGCGGGGGGGCACAGATGCGTACGCAGTATTTT.

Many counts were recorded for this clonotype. The DNA for the CDR3 is TGTGCCAGCAGCTTAGCGGTCAGCGGGAGCACAGATACGCAGTATTTT. This codes for CASSLAVSGSTDTQYF. J is TRBJ2-3 and V is TRBV7-9, with D possibly matching TRBD2 (6 bases). CDR1 and CDR2 (germline): SEHNR, FQNEAQ (reference sequence). The length of the CDR3 is 16 residues. V lost 0 bases, J lost 0 bases, and 10 bases lay in between.

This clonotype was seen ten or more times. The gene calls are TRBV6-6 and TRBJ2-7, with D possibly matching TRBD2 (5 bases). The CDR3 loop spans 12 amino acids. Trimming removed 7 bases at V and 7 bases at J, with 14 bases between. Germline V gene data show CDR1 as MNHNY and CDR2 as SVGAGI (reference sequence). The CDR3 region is CASTPGVWEQYF. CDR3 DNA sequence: TGTGCCAGCACCCCCGGGGTCTGGGAGCAGTACTTC.

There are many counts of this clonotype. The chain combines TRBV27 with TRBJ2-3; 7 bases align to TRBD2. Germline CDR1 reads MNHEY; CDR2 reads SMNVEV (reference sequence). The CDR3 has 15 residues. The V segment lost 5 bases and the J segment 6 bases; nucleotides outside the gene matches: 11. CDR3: CASSPMAGEGDTQYF. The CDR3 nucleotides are TGTGCCAGCAGTCCGATGGCGGGGGAGGGGGATACGCAGTATTTT.

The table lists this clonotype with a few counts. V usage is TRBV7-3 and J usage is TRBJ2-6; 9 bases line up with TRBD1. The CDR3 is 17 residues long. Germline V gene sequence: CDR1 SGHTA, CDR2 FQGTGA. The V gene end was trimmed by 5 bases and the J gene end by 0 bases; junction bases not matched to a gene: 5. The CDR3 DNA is TGTGCCAGCAGCCCCAGGACAGGGGACTCTGGGGCCAACGTCCTGACTTTC. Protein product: CASSPRTGDSGANVLTF. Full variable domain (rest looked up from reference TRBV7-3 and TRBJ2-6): GAGVSQTPSNKVTEKGKYVELRCDPISGHTALYWYRQSLGQGPEFLIYFQGTGAADDSGLPNDRFFAVRPEGSVSTLKIQRTERGDSAVYLCASSPRTGDSGANVLTFGAGSRLTVL.

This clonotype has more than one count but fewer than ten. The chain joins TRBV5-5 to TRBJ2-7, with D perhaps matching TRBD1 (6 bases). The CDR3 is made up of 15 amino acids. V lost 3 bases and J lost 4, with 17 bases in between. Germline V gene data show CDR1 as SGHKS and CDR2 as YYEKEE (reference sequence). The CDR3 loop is CASSSPRTGKYEQYF. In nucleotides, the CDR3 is TGTGCCAGCAGCTCTCCGAGAACAGGGAAGTACGAGCAGTACTTC.

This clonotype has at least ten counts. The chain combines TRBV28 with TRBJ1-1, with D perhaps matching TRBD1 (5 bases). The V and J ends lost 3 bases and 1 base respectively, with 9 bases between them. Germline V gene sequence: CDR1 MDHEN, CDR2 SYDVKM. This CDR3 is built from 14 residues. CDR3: CASSLPQGNTEAFF. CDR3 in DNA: TGTGCCAGCAGTTTGCCTCAGGGGAACACTGAAGCTTTCTTT.

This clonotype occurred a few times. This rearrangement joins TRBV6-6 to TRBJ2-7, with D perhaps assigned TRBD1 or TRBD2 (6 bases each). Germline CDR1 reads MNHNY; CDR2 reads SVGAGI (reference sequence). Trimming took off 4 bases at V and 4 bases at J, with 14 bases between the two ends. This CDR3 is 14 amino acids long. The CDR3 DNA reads TGTGCCAGCAGTTCCAGGGGAGGTTCGTACGAGCAGTACTTC. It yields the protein CASSSRGGSYEQYF.

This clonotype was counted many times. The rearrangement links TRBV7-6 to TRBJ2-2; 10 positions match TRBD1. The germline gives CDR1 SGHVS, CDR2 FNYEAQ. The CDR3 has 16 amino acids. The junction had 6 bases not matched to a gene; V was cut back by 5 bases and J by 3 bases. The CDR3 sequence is CASSQWGTGDTGELFF. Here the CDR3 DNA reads TGTGCCAGCAGCCAATGGGGGACAGGGGACACCGGGGAGCTGTTTTTT.